Presented here are 21 T cell receptor beta chains from one specimen sequenced in a study of T-cell reconstitution after alpha-beta-depleted transplantation in children. For TCRbeta, the library was prepared with unique molecular identifiers. TCRdb re-derived calls from the PCR reads in MiXCR, one entry per CDR3 protein. There are roughly 790,000 distinct CDR3 sequences in the sample; approximately 15% occur only once, and under 6% lies in the top ten. Sequenced here: PBMCs, mostly from graft donor cells, sampled 360 days after TCRalphabeta/CD19-depleted stem cell transplant. Receptors originate from a male patient between 10 and 17 years old who had a stem cell transplant for acute lymphoblastic leukemia, so the T cells may come from the graft donor.

The chain uses TRBV29-1 and TRBJ2-7, with 8 bases lining up with TRBD1. V shed 7 bases, J shed 3 bases, and the junction held 2 bases outside the gene matches. The CDR3 runs 11 residues. Germline CDR1 reads SQVTM; CDR2 reads ANQGSEA. The CDR3 coding sequence is TGCAGCGGTGGACAGGGCTACGAGCAGTACTTC. It yields the protein CSGGQGYEQYF.

This clonotype was found a few times. The rearrangement uses TRBV18 and TRBJ2-5, with 7 bases matching TRBD1. This CDR3 spans 15 amino acids. Germline CDR1 is KGHSH and CDR2 is LQKENI. V dropped 3 bases and J dropped 4; count of bases not matched to a gene: 8. Here the CDR3 DNA reads TGTGCCAGCTCACCCAAGACAGGGTTCGGAGAGACCCAGTACTTC. Encoded protein: CASSPKTGFGETQYF.

This clonotype was found a few times. V is TRBV24-1 and J is TRBJ2-5; tentatively, D is TRBD1 or TRBD2 (5 bases each). Between the trimmed V and J ends, which lost 7 bases and 5 bases, there was a span of 13 bases. CDR3 size: 13 residues. In germline, CDR1 is KGHDR, CDR2 SFDVKD. The CDR3 loop is CATRRLGPETQYF. The CDR3 nucleotides read TGTGCCACCAGGCGCCTGGGACCGGAGACCCAGTACTTC.

In its sample, this clonotype was seen a few times. J is TRBJ2-7 and V is TRBV11-2; TRBD2 agrees at 11 bases. Germline CDR1 reads SGHAT; CDR2 reads FQNNGV. The CDR3 totals 16 residues. V gave up 1 base and J gave up 7 bases; unmatched junction bases: 9. As DNA, the CDR3 is TGTGCCAGCAGCTTAGGACTAGCGGGAACTGCGGGGGAGCAGTACTTC. Amino acids: CASSLGLAGTAGEQYF.

The rearrangement joins TRBV12-3 or TRBV12-4 to TRBJ2-4; D perhaps matches TRBD2 (6 bases). CDR3 length: 15 residues. V shed 6 bases and J shed 0 bases, with 12 bases lying between them. The CDR3 protein is CASRPPGLAKNIQYF. Written as DNA, the CDR3 is TGTGCCAGCAGACCTCCGGGACTAGCCAAAAACATTCAGTACTTC.

The chain has TRBV4-1 and TRBJ2-7; 10 nucleotides agree with TRBD1. The trim removed 2 bases at V and 3 bases at J, leaving 19 bases unmatched. This CDR3 has 20 residues. Germline loops: CDR1 MGHRA, CDR2 YSYEKL. The CDR3 here is CASSQRDLPHPGQGFYEQYF. CDR3 bases: TGCGCCAGCAGCCAAAGGGACCTTCCACACCCGGGACAGGGGTTCTACGAGCAGTACTTC.

This clonotype showed up just once. The chain joins TRBV7-6 to TRBJ2-1; TRBD1 or TRBD2 may be the D gene (5 bases each). V was shortened by 5 bases and J by 6 bases, with 17 bases between the two germline ends. CDR1 and CDR2 (germline): SGHVS, FNYEAQ. The CDR3 covers 15 residues. CDR3 sequence (DNA): TGTGCCAGCAGCCCCCTCGGGACCAGACCCAATGAGCAGTTCTTC. Translation: CASSPLGTRPNEQFF. The variable domain in full, completed from reference TRBV7-6 and TRBJ2-1, reads GAGVSQSPRYKVTKRGQDVALRCDPISGHVSLYWYRQALGQGPEFLTYFNYEAQQDKSGLPNDRFSAERPEGSISTLTIQRTEQRDSAMYRCASSPLGTRPNEQFFGPGTRLTVL.

This clonotype has ten or more counts. At one of its ends the junction is not consistent with the germline gene, which may arise from a read error. The chain links TRBV12-3 or TRBV12-4 to TRBJ1-1; no firm D call. The CDR3 length is 13 residues. The CDR3 coding sequence is TGTGCCAGCAGCTTAGGAGGCGGCACTGAAGCTTTCTTT. Its translation: CASSLGGGTEAFF.

This clonotype occurred many times. The chain links TRBV29-1 to TRBJ2-5, with unresolved D. Germline CDR1 is SQVTM and CDR2 is ANQGSEA. CDR3 length: 12 amino acids. V dropped 4 bases and J dropped 4 bases, with 10 bases sitting between them. CDR3 DNA sequence: TGCAGCGTTGGGACCTATGGAGAGACCCAGTACTTC. This encodes CSVGTYGETQYF.

V gene TRBV12-3 or TRBV12-4 combines with J gene TRBJ2-1; possible D gene TRBD2, 6 bases. Trimming took 6 bases from V and 7 from J, leaving 16 bases between them. The CDR3 spans 14 residues. CDR3 sequence reads: CASSPAEGGNEQFF. The CDR3 region has the DNA TGTGCCAGCAGCCCCGCGGAGGGAGGAAATGAGCAGTTCTTC.

This clonotype was counted only a few times. The chain is built from TRBV15 and TRBJ1-1; maybe TRBD1 (5 bases). The CDR3 has 13 residues. CDR1 LNHNV and CDR2 YYDKDF come from the germline V gene (reference sequence). V gave up 3 bases and J gave up 3 bases, with 8 bases separating them. CDR3 sequence: CATSSGRDTEAFF. CDR3 DNA: TGTGCCACCAGCAGCGGCAGGGACACTGAAGCTTTCTTT.

V is TRBV7-2 and J is TRBJ2-1, with 14 bases matching TRBD2. Germline V gene sequence: CDR1 SGHTA, CDR2 FQGNSA. The CDR3 is made up of 14 amino acids. J was trimmed by 9 bases and V by 5 bases; bases with no gene match: 3. The CDR3 nucleotides read TGTGCCAGCAGCCGGACTAGCGGGAGGAGTGAGCAGTTCTTC. As protein: CASSRTSGRSEQFF.

The gene calls are TRBV5-1 and TRBJ2-1; perhaps TRBD1 as D (5 bases). Per the germline V gene, CDR1 is SGHRS and CDR2 is YFSETQ. This CDR3 has 14 amino acids. V lost 0 bases to trimming and J lost 7 bases, with 11 bases between them. CDR3 in amino acids: CASSLGQSGNEQFF. CDR3 in DNA: TGCGCCAGCAGCTTGGGACAGTCAGGTAATGAGCAGTTCTTC.

The chain uses TRBV4-1 and TRBJ2-3, with TRBD2 identical over 8 bases. Germline V gene data show CDR1 as MGHRA and CDR2 as YSYEKL. V lost 0 bases, J lost 2 bases, and 4 bases stayed unmatched. This CDR3 has 16 residues. The CDR3 DNA sequence: TGCGCCAGCAGCCAAGACTCTAGCGGGCACACAGATACGCAGTATTTT. It encodes CASSQDSSGHTDTQYF.

This clonotype was seen more than once but under ten times. This rearrangement joins TRBV4-1 to TRBJ2-6, with TRBD1 matching over 8 bases. Germline V gene sequence: CDR1 MGHRA, CDR2 YSYEKL. This CDR3 has 18 amino acids. J lost 2 bases, V lost 3 bases, and 9 bases had no gene match. CDR3 amino acids: CASSHGQGGTAGANVLTF. The DNA for the CDR3 is TGCGCCAGCAGCCACGGACAGGGTGGCACTGCTGGGGCCAACGTCCTGACTTTC.

This chain uses TRBV6-2 or TRBV6-3 with TRBJ2-7; 12 bases fit TRBD1. Trimming at V came to 2 bases and at J to 7 bases, leaving 3 bases not matched to a gene. Germline assignment: CDR1 MNHEY and CDR2 SVGEGT. CDR3 size: 14 residues. In DNA, the CDR3 is TGTGCCAGCAGTTACGGGACAGGGGGCACTGAGCAGTACTTC. Translating gives CASSYGTGGTEQYF.

This clonotype has at least ten counts. The chain is built from TRBV5-1 and TRBJ2-2; D remains unclear. V dropped 3 bases and J dropped 6 bases, with 6 bases sitting between them. This CDR3 is 12 amino acids long. Looked up from germline, CDR1 is SGHRS and CDR2 is YFSETQ. The CDR3 here is CASSSLPGELFF. CDR3 DNA sequence: TGCGCCAGCAGCTCACTCCCCGGGGAGCTGTTTTTT.

This chain uses TRBV5-1 with TRBJ2-3; D tentatively reads TRBD1 or TRBD2 (5 bases each). CDR1 SGHRS and CDR2 YFSETQ come from the germline V gene. Trimming left V 3 bases short and J 2 bases short, with 10 bases between. This CDR3 is 14 amino acids long. CDR3 protein: CASSSGPNTDTQYF. In nucleotides, the CDR3 is TGCGCCAGCAGCTCGGGACCAAACACAGATACGCAGTATTTT.

This clonotype came up a few times. This chain links TRBV6-6 with TRBJ2-7; no firm D call. Germline V gene data show CDR1 as MNHNY and CDR2 as SVGAGI (reference sequence). The CDR3 has 12 amino acids. Trimming shortened V by 2 bases and J by 3 bases, and 5 bases separated the two germline ends. In DNA, the CDR3 is TGTGCCAGCAGTTACCCGTACTACGAGCAGTACTTC. Protein: CASSYPYYEQYF.

There are many counts of this clonotype. The rearrangement joins TRBV7-9 to TRBJ2-7; D is unresolved. Germline V CDR1 and CDR2: SEHNR, FQNEAQ (reference sequence). With 0 bases removed from V and 4 bases from J, the gap between germline ends came to 7 bases. The CDR3 is 13 amino acids. In DNA form, the CDR3 reads TGTGCCAGCAGCTTAGCAGGGTTTTACGAGCAGTACTTC. As protein: CASSLAGFYEQYF.

The chain carries TRBV4-1 and TRBJ2-3, with no clear D. The CDR3 is 15 residues long. V lost 2 bases to trimming and J lost 1 base, with 10 bases between them. Looked up from germline, CDR1 is MGHRA and CDR2 is YSYEKL. The CDR3 nucleotides read TGCGCCAGCAGCCAATACTCGATGGGCACAGATACGCAGTATTTT. The encoded protein is CASSQYSMGTDTQYF.